This entry lists 26 T cell receptor beta chains sequenced from one sample in a study of T-cell memory formation after mild COVID-19. TCRdb reprocessed the 5' RACE reads with MiXCR, giving one entry per CDR3 protein. The table records tens of thousands of distinct CDR3 sequences, roughly 25% of them present only once. Sequencing input: PBMCs or a T cell subset sorted from them (not recorded which). The receptors originated from a man aged 18 to 30 who had mild COVID-19 (a few samples of this study predate the infection). Cell type and time point are not known.

The chain is built from TRBV7-9 and TRBJ2-7; 11 bases are a match to TRBD2. The V gene end was trimmed by 5 bases and the J gene end by 0 bases; junction bases not matched to a gene: 9. CDR3 length: 17 residues. The germline V gene encodes CDR1 SEHNR and CDR2 FQNEAQ (reference sequence). The CDR3 DNA is TGTGCCAGCAGCCCCAGGGTTAGCGGGGGGGCCTCCTACGAGCAGTACTTC. Translation: CASSPRVSGGASYEQYF. Supplemented by reference TRBV7-9 and TRBJ2-7, the full variable domain reads DTGVSQNPRHKITKRGQNVTFRCDPISEHNRLYWYRQTLGQGPEFLTYFQNEAQLEKSRLLSDRFSAERPKGSFSTLEIQRTEQGDSAMYLCASSPRVSGGASYEQYFGPGTRLTVT.

The chain is built from TRBV12-3 or TRBV12-4 and TRBJ2-1, with 9 bases matching TRBD2. The junction had 8 bases not matched to a gene; V was cut back by 4 bases and J by 7 bases. There are 15 residues in the CDR3. The DNA of the CDR3 is TGTGCCAGCAGTTCCGGACTAGCGACGGATAATGAGCAGTTCTTC. It codes for CASSSGLATDNEQFF.

This clonotype was observed at least ten times. Written as DNA, the CDR3 is TGCGCCAGCAGCTACTCGACAGGGGGTAGCTACGAGCAGTACTTC. Protein product: CASSYSTGGSYEQYF. The chain recombines TRBV5-1 with TRBJ2-7; 9 bases are shared with TRBD1. The junction had 7 bases not matched to a gene; V was cut back by 3 bases and J by 3 bases. This CDR3 has 15 amino acids. Germline lookup yields CDR1 SGHRS and CDR2 YFSETQ. The whole variable domain, remainder taken from reference TRBV5-1 and TRBJ2-7, is KAGVTQTPRYLIKTRGQQVTLSCSPISGHRSVSWYQQTPGQGLQFLFEYFSETQRNKGNFPGRFSGRQFSNSRSEMNVSTLELGDSALYLCASSYSTGGSYEQYFGPGTRLTVT.

This clonotype occurred a few times. The chain carries TRBV7-8 and TRBJ2-7; D may be TRBD1 (6 bases). The CDR3 has 15 amino acids. Trimming left V 2 bases short and J 0 bases short, with 11 bases between. Germline loops: CDR1 SGHVS, CDR2 FQNEAQ. CDR3 protein: CASSLRQGSSYEQYV. The CDR3 DNA follows: TGTGCCAGCAGCTTACGTCAGGGGAGCTCCTACGAGCAGTACGTC.

The chain recombines TRBV5-1 with TRBJ2-3; no reliable D call. Germline CDR1 reads SGHRS; CDR2 reads YFSETQ. The CDR3 covers 16 residues. Trimming removed 1 base at V and 2 bases at J, with 14 bases between. CDR3 sequence: CASSLLPGVITDTQYF. CDR3 coding DNA: TGCGCCAGCAGCTTGCTACCTGGGGTTATCACAGATACGCAGTATTTT.

The chain employs TRBV21-1 and TRBJ2-3; the table's D call TRBD2 went unverified against the DNA. TRBV21-1 is a documented pseudogene. The CDR3 totals 16 residues. In nucleotides, the CDR3 is TGTGCCAGCAGCACCCGGGGGGGACCTCTCACAGATACGCAGTATTTT. This sequence encodes CASSTRGGPLTDTQYF.

The chain joins TRBV6-5 to TRBJ2-7, with TRBD1 matching over 8 bases. J lost 5 bases, V lost 0 bases, and 15 bases had no gene match. Germline values: CDR1 MNHEY, CDR2 SVGAGI. The CDR3 extends over 18 amino acids. For the CDR3, the DNA is TGTGCCAGCAGTTACTCCCCCCCGGGACAGGTCTCATCGAACGAGCAGTACTTC. It yields the protein CASSYSPPGQVSSNEQYF.

The sample holds many counts of this clonotype. This rearrangement joins TRBV29-1 to TRBJ1-2, with 7 nucleotides matching TRBD1. The CDR3 has 13 residues. Germline V CDR1 and CDR2: SQVTM, ANQGSEA. V lost 4 bases and J lost 5; bases outside the gene matches: 7. CDR3 nucleotide sequence: TGCAGCGTTGGAGGGGGCGCGAGTTATGGCTACACCTTC. This translates into CSVGGGASYGYTF.

In DNA form, the CDR3 reads TGTGCCATCAGTGTAGAGGGAGGTCAGCCCCAGCATTTT. Its translation: CAISVEGGQPQHF. V gene TRBV10-3 combines with J gene TRBJ1-5; D not certain. Germline-derived CDR1 and CDR2 are ENHRY and SYGVKD. The CDR3 is 13 amino acids. V lost 4 bases to trimming and J lost 6 bases, with 10 bases between them.

This clonotype has a handful of counts. The V and J genes are TRBV5-5 and TRBJ2-1, with D unclear. The ends were cut back, 1 base at V and 8 bases at J, with 16 bases in the middle. Germline lookup yields CDR1 SGHKS and CDR2 YYEKEE (reference sequence). The CDR3 length is 15 residues. CDR3 sequence: CASSLRPPSGHEQFF. The DNA of the CDR3 is TGTGCCAGCAGCTTGAGGCCTCCTTCAGGCCATGAGCAGTTCTTC.

This clonotype has just a few counts. The genes are TRBV29-1 and TRBJ2-3; D gene unclear. The CDR3 extends over 13 amino acids. The V gene lost 6 bases and the J gene lost 0 bases, with 10 bases spanning the gap. Germline V gene sequence: CDR1 SQVTM, CDR2 ANQGSEA. CDR3 in amino acids: CSVERTSTDTQYF. The CDR3 DNA sequence: TGCAGCGTAGAGAGAACTAGCACAGATACGCAGTATTTT.

Many counts were recorded for this clonotype. The DNA for the CDR3 is TGTGCCAGCAGAAATGACAGGGGACCTAAAGAGACCCAGTACTTC. Translated, it gives CASRNDRGPKETQYF. The rearrangement uses TRBV6-2 or TRBV6-3 and TRBJ2-5; 8 bases align to TRBD1. J gave up 3 bases and V 6 bases, and 9 bases lay outside the gene matches. The germline V gene has CDR1 MNHEY and CDR2 SVGEGT. This CDR3 has 15 residues.

V is TRBV6-2 or TRBV6-3 and J is TRBJ1-5; no reliable D call. Trimming cost V 0 bases and J 4 bases, with 7 bases left between them. Germline V lookup: CDR1 MNHEY, CDR2 SVGEGT. The CDR3 sequence is 14 residues long. CDR3 amino acids: CASSYSRANQPQHF. The CDR3 DNA reads TGTGCCAGCAGTTACTCGAGGGCAAATCAGCCCCAGCATTTT.

V gene TRBV5-6 combines with J gene TRBJ2-3, with D uncertain. CDR1 SGHDT and CDR2 YYEEEE come from the germline V gene. The ends were cut back, 4 bases at V and 5 bases at J, with 11 bases in the middle. This CDR3 has 13 residues. CDR3 DNA sequence: TGTGCCAGCAGCGCCCGACAAGGAGATACGCAGTATTTT. It translates to CASSARQGDTQYF.

This clonotype was found a few times. The gene calls are TRBV28 and TRBJ2-2; D remains unclear. The CDR3 totals 13 residues. V gave up 2 bases and J gave up 2 bases, with 3 bases separating them. Germline CDR1 reads MDHEN; CDR2 reads SYDVKM. As DNA, the CDR3 is TGTGCCAGCAGTTTACTTAACACCGGGGAGCTGTTTTTT. This encodes CASSLLNTGELFF. Combining the CDR3 with reference TRBV28 and TRBJ2-2 gives the whole variable domain DVKVTQSSRYLVKRTGEKVFLECVQDMDHENMFWYRQDPGLGLRLIYFSYDVKMKEKGDIPEGYSVSREKKERFSLILESASTNQTSMYLCASSLLNTGELFFGEGSRLTVL.

This clonotype showed up just a few times. The chain uses TRBV4-1 and TRBJ2-1; D uncertain. CDR3 length: 14 residues. In germline, CDR1 is MGHRA, CDR2 YSYEKL. V lost 0 bases and J 12 bases, leaving 15 bases between the germline ends. CDR3 sequence reads: CASSQEAGVNMQFF. The CDR3 DNA reads as TGCGCCAGCAGCCAAGAGGCAGGCGTCAATATGCAGTTCTTC.

This clonotype was observed once. J is TRBJ1-5 and V is TRBV6-2 or TRBV6-3; D unresolved. The length of the CDR3 is 14 residues. V dropped 2 bases and J dropped 5 bases, with 10 bases sitting between them. The germline gives CDR1 MNHEY, CDR2 SVGEGT. CDR3 nucleotides: TGTGCCAGCAGTTACGCGGGGTACGATCAGCCCCAGCATTTT. The encoded protein is CASSYAGYDQPQHF.

V and J are TRBV6-5 and TRBJ1-6, with 7 positions matching TRBD1. Germline V gene data show CDR1 as MNHEY and CDR2 as SVGAGI. This CDR3 comprises 14 residues. With V trimmed by 6 bases and J by 7 bases, 6 bases remained unmatched. DNA of the CDR3: TGTGCCAGCAGACCGACAGGGAGGAATTCACCCCTCCACTTT. Its protein product is CASRPTGRNSPLHF.

This clonotype has only a few counts. This rearrangement joins TRBV7-9 to TRBJ2-1; D is unresolved. This CDR3 is 13 amino acids long. V lost 4 bases to trimming and J lost 5 bases, with 9 bases between them. CDR1 and CDR2 (germline): SEHNR, FQNEAQ (reference sequence). The CDR3 reads CASSYPANNEQFF. The CDR3 DNA sequence: TGTGCCAGCAGCTACCCCGCCAACAATGAGCAGTTCTTC.

The V call is TRBV4-3, the J call TRBJ2-3, with TRBD2 matching over 7 bases. The germline CDR1 and CDR2 sequences are LGHNA and YSLEER. Trimming removed 0 bases from V and 0 bases from J; junction bases left unmatched: 6. The CDR3 has 17 amino acids. CDR3 region: CASSQDTLAQSTDTQYF. The CDR3 nucleotides read TGCGCCAGCAGCCAAGATACACTAGCGCAGAGCACAGATACGCAGTATTTT.

The chain uses TRBV11-2 and TRBJ2-7; 7 bases line up with TRBD2. V was clipped by 1 base and J by 1 base; unmatched bases: 1. The germline gives CDR1 SGHAT, CDR2 FQNNGV. The length of the CDR3 is 14 residues. CDR3 sequence reads: CASSLAGGSYEQYV. For the CDR3, the DNA is TGTGCCAGCAGCTTAGCGGGGGGATCCTACGAGCAGTACGTC.

This clonotype was counted between two and nine times. The chain combines TRBV12-3 or TRBV12-4 with TRBJ2-1, with TRBD1 matching 11 bases. V lost 4 bases to trimming and J lost 7 bases; unmatched junction nucleotides: 6. The CDR3 has 15 amino acids. This CDR3 reads CASSSADRGPNEQFF. The CDR3 nucleotides read TGTGCCAGCAGTTCCGCGGACAGGGGGCCGAATGAGCAGTTCTTC.

The chain couples TRBV29-1 to TRBJ2-7, with D perhaps matching TRBD1 (5 bases). CDR1 is SQVTM and CDR2 is ANQGSEA in the germline V gene. V lost 6 bases, J lost 0 bases, and 12 bases lay in between. The CDR3 totals 13 residues. The DNA of the CDR3 is TGCAGCGTCATGACAGAGGCCTCCTACGAGCAGTACTTC. It specifies CSVMTEASYEQYF.

V usage is TRBV11-2 and J usage is TRBJ1-2; no definite D call. CDR1 is SGHAT, CDR2 FQNNGV, per germline. CDR3 length equals 15 residues. Trimming pared 3 bases from V and 5 bases from J, leaving 16 bases between. The CDR3 spells CASSLYAARWYGYTF. The CDR3 DNA reads as TGTGCCAGCAGCTTGTACGCCGCTAGGTGGTATGGCTACACCTTC.

The chain carries TRBV6-4 and TRBJ2-1; 15 bases match TRBD2. The CDR3 is 17 residues long. Trimming removed 5 bases from V and 9 bases from J; junction bases left unmatched: 11. The germline CDR1 and CDR2 sequences are MRHNA and SNTAGT. The CDR3 nucleotides read TGTGCCAGCAGTCCCCAGGGACTAGCGGGGGGAAGCGGTGAGCAGTTCTTC. Protein: CASSPQGLAGGSGEQFF.

The V and J genes are TRBV4-1 and TRBJ1-6; perhaps TRBD1 as D (5 bases). This CDR3 contains 15 residues. V was clipped by 0 bases and J by 9 bases, with 12 bases between them. The germline V gene encodes CDR1 MGHRA and CDR2 YSYEKL. CDR3 protein: CASSQDPRVTSPLHF. CDR3 coding DNA: TGCGCCAGCAGCCAAGATCCCAGGGTCACTTCACCCCTCCACTTT.